These T cell receptor beta chains were read from a single sample in a study of blood T cells in healthy people across ages. TCRdb passed the 5' RACE reads through MiXCR, listing each CDR3 protein once. The sample holds 1.5 million to 2 million distinct CDR3 sequences, about 50% seen once. The source material was blood. These receptors originate from a woman aged 40 to 50 in good health. Both conserved end residues are part of each CDR3. Fields, in order: clone size, V gene, D gene, J gene, CDR3 DNA, CDR3 protein. A D gene is named only where the DNA matches it firmly. Size is omitted from some rows. Given values are once, few, many or a class for expanded clones.

clone size: few
V gene: TRBV4-1
D gene: TRBD2
J gene: TRBJ2-3
CDR3 DNA: TGCGCCAGCACCTCCTTAGGAGCGGGGGGCACAGATACGCAGTATTTT
CDR3 protein: CASTSLGAGGTDTQYF

clone size: -
V gene: TRBV7-2
D gene: -
J gene: TRBJ2-3
CDR3 DNA: TGTGCCAGCAGCGCCAGAGGGTCAGATACGCAGTATTTT
CDR3 protein: CASSARGSDTQYF

clone size: -
V gene: TRBV20-1
D gene: TRBD2
J gene: TRBJ2-1
CDR3 DNA: TGCAGTGCTAGAAGGACTAGCGGGCTTTTTAGGTTAAATGAGCAGTTCTTC
CDR3 protein: CSARRTSGLFRLNEQFF

clone size: few
V gene: TRBV27
D gene: -
J gene: TRBJ2-5
CDR3 DNA: TGTGCCAGCAGTACCCTAGCGAACCAAGAGACCCAGTACTTC
CDR3 protein: CASSTLANQETQYF

clone size: few
V gene: TRBV15
D gene: -
J gene: TRBJ2-5
CDR3 DNA: TGTGCCACCAGCGAGTATCGGGAAATTGAGACCCAGTACTTC
CDR3 protein: CATSEYREIETQYF

clone size: -
V gene: TRBV2
D gene: -
J gene: TRBJ2-7
CDR3 DNA: TGTGCCAGCAGAGCCCGGAAGGGGGATTTCGGCGAGCAGTACTTC
CDR3 protein: CASRARKGDFGEQYF

clone size: -
V gene: TRBV28
D gene: -
J gene: TRBJ1-2
CDR3 DNA: TGTGCCAGCAGTTTCCCCCGGAGAGCTAACTATGGCTACACCTTC
CDR3 protein: CASSFPRRANYGYTF

clone size: few
V gene: TRBV3-1
D gene: TRBD2
J gene: TRBJ2-7
CDR3 DNA: TGTGCCAGCAGCCAACGACTAGCGGGGTTCTACGAGCAGTACTTC
CDR3 protein: CASSQRLAGFYEQYF

clone size: few
V gene: TRBV15
D gene: -
J gene: TRBJ1-2
CDR3 DNA: TGTGCCACCAGCAGAGGGGGTCCGGGGGGTAACTATGGCTACACCTTC
CDR3 protein: CATSRGGPGGNYGYTF

clone size: few
V gene: TRBV29-1
D gene: -
J gene: TRBJ1-2
CDR3 DNA: TGCAGCGTTGAAGATCCGGGCAGGGTTGGTGGCTACACCTTC
CDR3 protein: CSVEDPGRVGGYTF

clone size: -
V gene: TRBV20-1
D gene: -
J gene: TRBJ2-1
CDR3 DNA: TGCAGTGCTAGAGGCCTCGTCAGCAATGAGCAGTTCTTC
CDR3 protein: CSARGLVSNEQFF

clone size: few
V gene: TRBV6-5
D gene: TRBD2
J gene: TRBJ2-1
CDR3 DNA: TGTGCCAGCAGTTACTCTTCTAGCGGGGTTAGCTCCTACAATGAGCAGTTCTTC
CDR3 protein: CASSYSSSGVSSYNEQFF

clone size: -
V gene: TRBV6-5
D gene: TRBD1
J gene: TRBJ1-3
CDR3 DNA: TGTGCCAGCAGGGGGACAGGTGGAAACACCATATATTTT
CDR3 protein: CASRGTGGNTIYF

clone size: once
V gene: TRBV4-3
D gene: -
J gene: TRBJ1-2
CDR3 DNA: TGCGCCAGCAGCCAACTGGGTGAAGGCCGGGGGTATGGCTACACCTTC
CDR3 protein: CASSQLGEGRGYGYTF

clone size: -
V gene: TRBV7-2
D gene: TRBD1
J gene: TRBJ1-2
CDR3 DNA: TGTGCCAGCATGCTGACAGGGAGGGACTATGGCTACACCTTC
CDR3 protein: CASMLTGRDYGYTF

clone size: -
V gene: TRBV4-2
D gene: TRBD2
J gene: TRBJ2-5
CDR3 DNA: TGTGCCAGCAGCCAAGCGGCGACTAGCGGGGGGGCTTCGGAGACCCAGTACTTC
CDR3 protein: CASSQAATSGGASETQYF

clone size: once
V gene: TRBV20-1
D gene: -
J gene: TRBJ1-1
CDR3 DNA: TGCAGTGCTAGCAGGCTGAACACTGAAGCTTTCTTT
CDR3 protein: CSASRLNTEAFF

clone size: -
V gene: TRBV25-1
D gene: -
J gene: TRBJ1-2
CDR3 DNA: TGTGCCAGCAGTGAATATCGGCCAGGCGGTGGCTACACCTTC
CDR3 protein: CASSEYRPGGGYTF

clone size: -
V gene: TRBV9
D gene: TRBD1
J gene: TRBJ2-3
CDR3 DNA: TGTGCCAGCAGCTCCGACAGGGCACCAAGCACAGATACGCAGTATTTT
CDR3 protein: CASSSDRAPSTDTQYF

clone size: few
V gene: TRBV24-1
D gene: TRBD1
J gene: TRBJ2-5
CDR3 DNA: TGTGCCACCAGTGATTATGGGTTGGGGACAGGGATGAATGAGCAGTACTTC
CDR3 protein: CATSDYGLGTGMNEQYF

clone size: -
V gene: TRBV7-3
D gene: -
J gene: TRBJ1-6
CDR3 DNA: TGTGCCAGCAGCTTAGGTCTCGGGAATTCACCCCTCCACTTT
CDR3 protein: CASSLGLGNSPLHF

clone size: -
V gene: TRBV15
D gene: -
J gene: TRBJ1-4
CDR3 DNA: TGTGCCACCAGCAGAGATTGGGGCCTCCAGTCGACTAATGAAAAACTGTTTTTT
CDR3 protein: CATSRDWGLQSTNEKLFF

clone size: few
V gene: TRBV3-1
D gene: TRBD2
J gene: TRBJ2-5
CDR3 DNA: TGTGCCAGCAGGACTAGCGGGGGGTACCAAGAGACCCAGTACTTC
CDR3 protein: CASRTSGGYQETQYF

clone size: -
V gene: TRBV14
D gene: -
J gene: TRBJ2-7
CDR3 DNA: TGTGCCAGCAGCCAAGATCTTCGGGGTCTGGGGTACAATGAGCAGTACTTC
CDR3 protein: CASSQDLRGLGYNEQYF

clone size: few
V gene: TRBV7-9
D gene: -
J gene: TRBJ2-7
CDR3 DNA: TGTGCCAGCAGCGCCCCGACTTTTTACGAGCAGTACTTC
CDR3 protein: CASSAPTFYEQYF

clone size: -
V gene: TRBV6-5
D gene: -
J gene: TRBJ2-1
CDR3 DNA: TGTGCCAGCAGTGGATCGGGAGCGGATAACCCCTATGAGCAGTTCTTC
CDR3 protein: CASSGSGADNPYEQFF

clone size: -
V gene: TRBV18
D gene: TRBD1
J gene: TRBJ2-3
CDR3 DNA: TGTGCCAGCTCACCACGCGGGACAGGGGGCACAGATACGCAGTATTTT
CDR3 protein: CASSPRGTGGTDTQYF

clone size: few
V gene: TRBV20-1
D gene: -
J gene: TRBJ2-7
CDR3 DNA: TGCAGTGCTGGACGGGGGAGCACTTACGAGCAGTACTTC
CDR3 protein: CSAGRGSTYEQYF

clone size: -
V gene: TRBV7-2
D gene: TRBD2
J gene: TRBJ2-7
CDR3 DNA: TGTGCCAGCAGCCCTATTAAAGGCGGGGGGGCCCGAGAGCAGTACTTC
CDR3 protein: CASSPIKGGGAREQYF

clone size: few
V gene: TRBV20-1
D gene: -
J gene: TRBJ2-3
CDR3 DNA: TGCAGTGCTAGATTAGAACAGGGATCCACAGATACGCAGTATTTT
CDR3 protein: CSARLEQGSTDTQYF

clone size: few
V gene: TRBV7-2
D gene: -
J gene: TRBJ2-5
CDR3 DNA: TGTGCCAGCAGCTTAAATCCGGCCTCTGGAAAGACCCAGTACTTC
CDR3 protein: CASSLNPASGKTQYF

clone size: -
V gene: TRBV6-5
D gene: -
J gene: TRBJ1-2
CDR3 DNA: TGTGCCAGCACCTCTTGGTCCGGGACAACTGGCTACACCTTC
CDR3 protein: CASTSWSGTTGYTF

clone size: -
V gene: TRBV29-1
D gene: -
J gene: TRBJ1-5
CDR3 DNA: TGCAGCGTTGAAGATCGGGGACAGCCCCAGCATTTT
CDR3 protein: CSVEDRGQPQHF

clone size: few
V gene: TRBV5-1
D gene: -
J gene: TRBJ1-6
CDR3 DNA: TGCGCCAGCAGCTTGGGGTCCTCCTCCGGTTCACCCCTCCACTTT
CDR3 protein: CASSLGSSSGSPLHF

clone size: few
V gene: TRBV29-1
D gene: TRBD1
J gene: TRBJ1-1
CDR3 DNA: TGCAGCGTGTCACAGGGGGCGCTTGAAGCTTTCTTT
CDR3 protein: CSVSQGALEAFF

clone size: -
V gene: TRBV6-1
D gene: -
J gene: TRBJ1-5
CDR3 DNA: TGTGCCAGCAGTACCCGTTTCGTAGTACTCACCGATAGCAATCAGCCCCAGCATTTT
CDR3 protein: CASSTRFVVLTDSNQPQHF

clone size: few
V gene: TRBV28
D gene: -
J gene: TRBJ2-3
CDR3 DNA: TGTGCCAGCAGTTTATTCGGAGGGGGAGATACGCAGTATTTT
CDR3 protein: CASSLFGGGDTQYF

clone size: -
V gene: TRBV6-5
D gene: -
J gene: TRBJ1-4
CDR3 DNA: TGTGCCAGCAGTTACTCGAGGGGTCATGGAGAAAAACTGTTTTTT
CDR3 protein: CASSYSRGHGEKLFF

clone size: few
V gene: TRBV29-1
D gene: -
J gene: TRBJ1-1
CDR3 DNA: TGCAGCGTGTGGGGATATAGGACGGCCAACACTGAAGCTTTCTTT
CDR3 protein: CSVWGYRTANTEAFF

clone size: -
V gene: TRBV6-1
D gene: -
J gene: TRBJ2-1
CDR3 DNA: TGTGCCAGCAGTAACGGACAGAACAATAAGCAGTTCTTC
CDR3 protein: CASSNGQNNKQFF